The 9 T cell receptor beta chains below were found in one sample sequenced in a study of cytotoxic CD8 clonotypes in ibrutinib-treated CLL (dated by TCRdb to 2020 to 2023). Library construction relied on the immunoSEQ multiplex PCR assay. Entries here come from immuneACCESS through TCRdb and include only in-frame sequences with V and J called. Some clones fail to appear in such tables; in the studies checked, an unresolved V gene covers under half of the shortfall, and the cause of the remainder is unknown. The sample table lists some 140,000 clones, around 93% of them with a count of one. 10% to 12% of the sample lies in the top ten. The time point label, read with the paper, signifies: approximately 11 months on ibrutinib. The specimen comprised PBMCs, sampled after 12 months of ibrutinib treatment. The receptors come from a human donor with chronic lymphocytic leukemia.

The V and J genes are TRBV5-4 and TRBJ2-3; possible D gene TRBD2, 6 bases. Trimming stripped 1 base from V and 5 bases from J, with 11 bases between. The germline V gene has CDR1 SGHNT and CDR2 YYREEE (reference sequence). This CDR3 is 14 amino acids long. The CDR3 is CASSLWRDLDTQYF. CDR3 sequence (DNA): TGTGCCAGCAGCTTGTGGCGGGATTTAGATACGCAGTATTTT.

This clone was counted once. CDR3 DNA sequence: TGTGCCAGCAGGAAGACAGGGGGCGAGCAGTACTTC. It yields the protein CASRKTGGEQYF. The chain recombines TRBV6-5 with TRBJ2-7; 9 bases map to TRBD1. Germline CDR1 reads MNHEY; CDR2 reads SVGAGI. Trimming at V came to 6 bases and at J to 6 bases, leaving 3 bases not matched to a gene. The CDR3 has 12 amino acids.

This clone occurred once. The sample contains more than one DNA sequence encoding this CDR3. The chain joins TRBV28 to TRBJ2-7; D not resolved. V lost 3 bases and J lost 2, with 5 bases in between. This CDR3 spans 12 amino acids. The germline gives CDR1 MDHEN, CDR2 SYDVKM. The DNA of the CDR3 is TGTGCCAGCAGTTTTCGGCCCTACGAGCAGTACTTC. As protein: CASSFRPYEQYF.

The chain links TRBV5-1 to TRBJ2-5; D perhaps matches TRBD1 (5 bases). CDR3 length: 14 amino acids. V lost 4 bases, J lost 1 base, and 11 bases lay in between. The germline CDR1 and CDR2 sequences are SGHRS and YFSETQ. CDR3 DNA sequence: TGCGCCAGCAGCCCAGGACATACCCAAGAGACCCAGTACTTC. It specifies CASSPGHTQETQYF.

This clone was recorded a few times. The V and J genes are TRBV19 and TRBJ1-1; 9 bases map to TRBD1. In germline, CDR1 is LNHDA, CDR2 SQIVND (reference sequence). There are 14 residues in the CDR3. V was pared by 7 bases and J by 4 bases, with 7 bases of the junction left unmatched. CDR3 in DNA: TGTGCCAGTAACCATCGGGACAGGGCCACTGAAGCTTTCTTT. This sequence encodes CASNHRDRATEAFF.

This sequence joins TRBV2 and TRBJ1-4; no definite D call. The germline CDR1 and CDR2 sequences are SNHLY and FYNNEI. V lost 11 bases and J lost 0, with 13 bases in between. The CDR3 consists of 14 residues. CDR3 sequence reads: CASRGSATNEKLFF. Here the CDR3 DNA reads TGTGCCTCACGGGGTAGTGCAACTAATGAAAAACTGTTTTTT.

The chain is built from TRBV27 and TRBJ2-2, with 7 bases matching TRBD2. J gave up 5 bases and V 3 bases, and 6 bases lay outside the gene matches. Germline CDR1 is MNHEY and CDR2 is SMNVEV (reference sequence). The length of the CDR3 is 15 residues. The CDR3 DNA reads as TGTGCCAGCAGTTTTTCAAGGGGAGGGACCGGGGAGCTGTTTTTT. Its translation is CASSFSRGGTGELFF.

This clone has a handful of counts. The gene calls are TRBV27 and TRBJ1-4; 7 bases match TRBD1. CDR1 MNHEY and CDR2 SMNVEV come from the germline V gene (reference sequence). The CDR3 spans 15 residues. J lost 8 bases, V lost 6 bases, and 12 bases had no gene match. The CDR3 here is CASRVKGARREKLFF. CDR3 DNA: TGTGCCAGCAGAGTAAAGGGGGCGAGGAGGGAAAAACTGTTTTTT.

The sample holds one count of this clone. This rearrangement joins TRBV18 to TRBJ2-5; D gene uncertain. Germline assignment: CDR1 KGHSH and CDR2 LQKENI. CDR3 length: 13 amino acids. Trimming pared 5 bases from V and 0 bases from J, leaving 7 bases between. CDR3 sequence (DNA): TGTGCCAGCTCATCGTCGTACCAAGAGACCCAGTACTTC. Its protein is CASSSSYQETQYF.